The 29 T cell receptor beta chains below all came from one sample that was sequenced in a study of patients and donors after allogeneic stem cell transplantation. TCRdb independently ran MiXCR on the RT-PCR reads; one entry per CDR3 protein. The profile shows 920,000 or so distinct CDR3 sequences, about a sixth of them singletons. The material sequenced was blood, either unsorted or a sorted T cell fraction (not recorded which). The receptors were sampled from a human donor who was either an allogeneic HSCT recipient or a stem cell or donor lymphocyte infusion donor (not recorded which). It is not recorded whose cells these are; they may come from a transplant donor.

This clonotype turned up a few times. This chain uses TRBV27 with TRBJ1-6; maybe TRBD1 (6 bases). The CDR3 runs to 14 residues. Germline V gene sequence: CDR1 MNHEY, CDR2 SMNVEV (reference sequence). Deletions cut 3 bases from V and 8 bases from J, with 11 bases between. The CDR3 DNA reads as TGTGCCAGCAGTTTCAGGGGCGCGGATTCACCCCTCCACTTT. Translating it yields CASSFRGADSPLHF.

This clonotype has just a few counts. This chain links TRBV12-3 or TRBV12-4 with TRBJ1-2, with TRBD1 as a possible D gene (5 bases). Deletions cut 2 bases from V and 5 bases from J, with 15 bases between. The CDR3 length is 15 residues. The CDR3 reads CASSLKGASLYGYTF. DNA for the CDR3: TGTGCCAGCAGTTTAAAAGGGGCGTCACTATATGGCTACACCTTC.

In this sample, this clonotype turned up a few times. V is TRBV4-2 and J is TRBJ2-7; 10 nucleotides agree with TRBD1. J lost 2 bases, V lost 2 bases, and 9 bases had no gene match. The CDR3 loop spans 17 amino acids. The germline CDR1 and CDR2 sequences are LGHNA and YNFKEQ. The CDR3 reads CASSQLGGTGVTYEQYF. CDR3 in DNA: TGTGCCAGCAGCCAATTAGGGGGGACAGGGGTCACCTACGAGCAGTACTTC.

The chain joins TRBV29-1 to TRBJ2-7; tentative D call: TRBD2 (7 bases). V lost 3 bases to trimming and J lost 4 bases, with 19 bases between them. The CDR3 has 15 amino acids. Germline CDR1 is SQVTM and CDR2 is ANQGSEA. The chain's CDR3 is CSVEGAGGHGYEQYF. In DNA form, the CDR3 reads TGCAGCGTTGAGGGAGCCGGGGGGCATGGGTACGAGCAGTACTTC.

This clonotype was seen more than once but under ten times. This chain joins TRBV6-1 and TRBJ2-2, with 9 bases lining up with TRBD1. Trimming removed 5 bases from V and 6 bases from J; junction bases left unmatched: 19. CDR1 is MNHNS, CDR2 SASEGT, per germline. The CDR3 covers 19 residues. DNA of the CDR3: TGTGCCAGCAGTCTTGGCAGACAGGGGGTTAGCCGGCCGTCCGGGGAGCTGTTTTTT. It is translated as CASSLGRQGVSRPSGELFF.

This clonotype has a handful of counts. The chain uses TRBV30 and TRBJ1-2; D may be TRBD1 (5 bases). In germline, CDR1 is GTSNPN, CDR2 SVGIG (reference sequence). V shed 3 bases and J shed 4 bases, with 12 bases lying between them. The CDR3 has 13 amino acids. The CDR3 nucleotides are TGTGCCTGGAGCCCCGGGACCTTCTATGGCTACACCTTC. Translating gives CAWSPGTFYGYTF.

In its sample, this clonotype was seen a few times. CDR3: CAITPGTGMDEFF. The DNA for the CDR3 is TGTGCCATCACCCCTGGGACAGGGATGGACGAGTTCTTC. The rearrangement joins TRBV10-3 to TRBJ2-1, with 9 nucleotides matching TRBD1. Germline CDR1 and CDR2: ENHRY and SYGVKD. Trimming at V came to 7 bases and at J to 14 bases, leaving 12 bases not matched to a gene. The CDR3 totals 13 residues.

The genes are TRBV20-1 and TRBJ2-2; 8 nucleotides match TRBD2. Germline V gene sequence: CDR1 DFQATT, CDR2 SNEGSKA (reference sequence). The J segment lost 6 bases and the V segment lost 5 bases, leaving 17 bases of the junction unmatched. The CDR3 extends over 17 amino acids. This CDR3 reads CSASYISGRSGAGELFF. Written as DNA, the CDR3 is TGCAGTGCTTCATACATAAGCGGGAGAAGCGGTGCCGGGGAGCTGTTTTTT.

This clonotype appeared a few times. Here the CDR3 reads CSASGGREQYF. The DNA for the CDR3 is TGCAGTGCTAGCGGAGGTCGCGAGCAGTACTTC. The chain has TRBV20-1 and TRBJ2-7, with a tentative D call TRBD2 (5 bases). Germline CDR1 is DFQATT and CDR2 is SNEGSKA (reference sequence). V was cut by 3 bases and J by 6 bases, with 9 bases left in between. The CDR3 runs 11 residues.

The rearrangement uses TRBV5-8 and TRBJ1-2; 8 positions match TRBD1. The germline gives CDR1 SGHTS, CDR2 YDEGEE. The CDR3 has 16 residues. After removal of 4 bases from V and 3 bases from J, the junction contained 11 bases not matched to a gene. In nucleotides, the CDR3 is TGTGCCAGCAGCGCCCGTCCCGGGACAGGCCACTATGGCTACACCTTC. It codes for CASSARPGTGHYGYTF. The entire variable domain, with the rest obtained from reference TRBV5-8 and TRBJ1-2, is as follows: EAGVTQSPTHLIKTRGQQATLRCSPISGHTSVYWYQQALGLGLQFLLWYDEGEERNRGNFPPRFSGRQFPNYSSELNVNALELEDSALYLCASSARPGTGHYGYTFGSGTRLTVV.

This chain links TRBV27 with TRBJ2-3; TRBD1 agrees at 7 bases. The length of the CDR3 is 14 residues. Per germline, CDR1 MNHEY and CDR2 SMNVEV (reference sequence). Unmatched junction bases numbered 7, after V lost 6 bases and J lost 4 bases. The CDR3 spells CASRQEGAADTQYF. CDR3 nucleotide sequence: TGTGCCAGCAGGCAAGAGGGGGCGGCAGATACGCAGTATTTT.

This clonotype was observed many times. The rearrangement uses TRBV20-1 and TRBJ2-3; 8 nucleotides match TRBD1. V gave up 4 bases and J gave up 4 bases; unmatched junction bases: 4. The germline CDR1 and CDR2 sequences are DFQATT and SNEGSKA (reference sequence). CDR3 length: 13 amino acids. CDR3 in DNA: TGCAGTGCTACCGACAGGGGTGCAGATACGCAGTATTTT. It specifies CSATDRGADTQYF.

This clonotype turned up a few times. The chain carries TRBV20-1 and TRBJ1-5; D is possibly TRBD1 (6 bases). The CDR3 extends over 14 amino acids. Between the trimmed V and J ends, which lost 6 bases and 4 bases, there was a span of 16 bases. Germline V gene data show CDR1 as DFQATT and CDR2 as SNEGSKA (reference sequence). Written as DNA, the CDR3 is TGCAGTGCGTCAGCGACAGGTTTGAATCAGCCCCAGCATTTT. This codes for CSASATGLNQPQHF.

The CDR3 region has the DNA TGTGCCAGCAGCCCACACCGGGACAGGGTTAACTATGGCTACACCTTC. It is translated as CASSPHRDRVNYGYTF. This rearrangement joins TRBV27 to TRBJ1-2, with TRBD1 matching over 9 bases. J lost 1 base, V lost 6 bases, and 9 bases had no gene match. CDR1 and CDR2 from the germline V gene are MNHEY and SMNVEV (reference sequence). The CDR3 is 16 residues long.

This clonotype has a handful of counts. The rearrangement uses TRBV4-1 and TRBJ1-1; 7 positions match TRBD1. The V gene's germline CDR1 is MGHRA and CDR2 YSYEKL. The CDR3 sequence is 15 residues long. V trimming: 4 bases; J trimming: 1 base; junction bases outside the gene matches: 6. CDR3 sequence reads: CASSRIQGSNTEAFF. The CDR3 nucleotides read TGCGCCAGCAGCCGCATACAGGGGTCGAACACTGAAGCTTTCTTT.

The rearrangement uses TRBV6-2 or TRBV6-3 and TRBJ2-5; possibly TRBD2 for D (6 bases). The ends were cut back, 7 bases at V and 3 bases at J, with 21 bases in the middle. The CDR3 has 16 residues. Germline lookup yields CDR1 MNHEY and CDR2 SVGEGT. CDR3 region: CASNTLRGGLEETQYF. Here the CDR3 DNA reads TGTGCCAGCAACACCTTGAGGGGAGGTTTAGAAGAGACCCAGTACTTC.

The genes are TRBV20-1 and TRBJ2-7; 13 nucleotides align to TRBD2. The germline gives CDR1 DFQATT, CDR2 SNEGSKA (reference sequence). The CDR3 extends over 18 amino acids. The junction had 14 bases not matched to a gene; V was cut back by 1 base and J by 5 bases. The CDR3 bases are TGCAGTGCTAGAGCACCGGGACTAGCGGGATCGTACGTCGACGAGCAGTACTTC. It specifies CSARAPGLAGSYVDEQYF.

Only a few counts were recorded for this clonotype. The chain uses TRBV5-6 and TRBJ2-7, with 9 bases identical to TRBD1. This CDR3 is 13 amino acids long. V lost 4 bases to trimming and J lost 5 bases; unmatched junction nucleotides: 4. The germline CDR1 and CDR2 sequences are SGHDT and YYEEEE. CDR3 in DNA: TGTGCCAGCAGCCGGACAGGGGTCCACGAGCAGTACTTC. This codes for CASSRTGVHEQYF.

The J gene is TRBJ1-1, the V gene TRBV5-1, with TRBD1 as a possible D gene (5 bases). CDR1 is SGHRS, CDR2 YFSETQ, per germline. The CDR3 length is 12 residues. V gave up 4 bases and J gave up 7 bases, with 11 bases separating them. CDR3 amino acids: CASSGTWGEAFF. Written as DNA, the CDR3 is TGCGCCAGCAGCGGGACTTGGGGTGAAGCTTTCTTT.

This clonotype has a handful of counts. This sequence joins TRBV20-1 and TRBJ2-7, with TRBD2 identical over 9 bases. The length of the CDR3 is 14 residues. J was trimmed by 4 bases and V by 1 base; bases with no gene match: 5. CDR1 and CDR2 (germline): DFQATT, SNEGSKA (reference sequence). CDR3 region: CSARAASGMYEQYF. For the CDR3, the DNA is TGCAGTGCTAGAGCGGCTAGCGGGATGTACGAGCAGTACTTC.

This clonotype showed up just a few times. The J gene is TRBJ1-4, the V gene TRBV5-1; D gene ambiguous. Trimming shortened V by 2 bases and J by 6 bases, and 14 bases separated the two germline ends. Germline V gene data show CDR1 as SGHRS and CDR2 as YFSETQ. The CDR3 spans 15 residues. The CDR3 is CASSFTSNEDEKLFF. CDR3 coding DNA: TGCGCCAGCAGCTTTACGAGTAATGAGGATGAAAAACTGTTTTTT.

V and J are TRBV11-2 and TRBJ2-7; 9 bases are a match to TRBD1. The CDR3 is made up of 18 amino acids. The V gene's germline CDR1 is SGHAT and CDR2 FQNNGV. The V segment lost 3 bases and the J segment 5 bases; nucleotides outside the gene matches: 17. CDR3 in amino acids: CASSFRKKGTGLSDEQYF. The CDR3 DNA reads TGTGCCAGCAGCTTTCGGAAAAAAGGGACAGGGCTAAGTGACGAGCAGTACTTC.

The chain employs TRBV24-1 and TRBJ2-1; D is tentatively TRBD1 or TRBD2 (6 bases each). Trimming took off 2 bases at V and 4 bases at J, with 20 bases between the two ends. The CDR3 has 18 amino acids. Germline-derived CDR1 and CDR2 are KGHDR and SFDVKD. The CDR3 reads CATSDYNFGGRLYNEQFF. In DNA form, the CDR3 reads TGTGCCACCAGTGATTACAACTTCGGGGGCCGTTTATACAATGAGCAGTTCTTC.

The V and J genes are TRBV6-1 and TRBJ1-4; D might be TRBD1 (6 bases). V lost 3 bases, J lost 8 bases, and 16 bases lay in between. CDR3 length equals 15 residues. Germline CDR1 and CDR2: MNHNS and SASEGT. The CDR3: CASSEPQGISEKLFF. CDR3 DNA sequence: TGTGCCAGCAGTGAGCCCCAGGGGATCTCCGAAAAACTGTTTTTT.

The chain recombines TRBV9 with TRBJ1-2; TRBD1 aligns across 11 bases. CDR1 and CDR2 from the germline V gene are SGDLS and YYNGEE. The CDR3 is 18 residues long. V was pared by 3 bases and J by 4 bases, with 14 bases of the junction left unmatched. The CDR3 DNA reads as TGTGCCAGCAGCGCCCCATCCGGGACAGGGGGTTCTAGCTATGGCTACACCTTC. Translating gives CASSAPSGTGGSSYGYTF.

This clonotype has a handful of counts. The chain has TRBV5-6 and TRBJ2-5, with 8 nucleotides matching TRBD2. This CDR3 is built from 15 residues. With V trimmed by 6 bases and J by 1 base, 8 bases remained unmatched. Germline CDR1 is SGHDT and CDR2 is YYEEEE. The CDR3 DNA reads as TGTGCCAGCACCTCGGGCGGGGGGCCCCAAGAGACCCAGTACTTC. As protein: CASTSGGGPQETQYF. The whole variable domain, filled in from reference TRBV5-6 and TRBJ2-5, reads DAGVTQSPTHLIKTRGQQVTLRCSPKSGHDTVSWYQQALGQGPQFIFQYYEEEERQRGNFPDRFSGHQFPNYSSELNVNALLLGDSALYLCASTSGGGPQETQYFGPGTRLLVL.

This clonotype came up a few times. The CDR3 DNA is TGTGCCAGCGGCCAGGAGCGGCGAACCTACGAGCAGTACTTC. Translation: CASGQERRTYEQYF. This chain links TRBV7-2 with TRBJ2-7; D is possibly TRBD2 (5 bases). Trimming took 8 bases from V and 2 from J, leaving 16 bases between them. The CDR3 runs to 14 residues. Germline values: CDR1 SGHTA, CDR2 FQGNSA. Supplemented by reference TRBV7-2 and TRBJ2-7, the full variable domain reads GAGVSQSPSNKVTEKGKDVELRCDPISGHTALYWYRQSLGQGLEFLIYFQGNSAPDKSGLPSDRFSAERTGGSVSTLTIQRTQQEDSAVYLCASGQERRTYEQYFGPGTRLTVT.

Turning to this clonotype: Compared with germline, one end of the junction differs, possibly owing to a read error. This chain links TRBV30 with TRBJ1-3; D uncertain. Germline V gives CDR1 GTSNPN, CDR2 SVGIG (reference sequence). The CDR3 extends over 16 amino acids. The CDR3 DNA reads as TGTGCCTGGAGTGTACTGAAAGCGCGCTCTGGAAACACCACATATTTT. Translated, it gives CAWSVLKARSGNTTYF.

The V and J genes are TRBV28 and TRBJ2-7; D tentatively reads TRBD1 or TRBD2 (7 bases each). This CDR3 has 15 amino acids. V lost 6 bases, J lost 2 bases, and 17 bases lay in between. Germline V CDR1 and CDR2: MDHEN, SYDVKM. For the CDR3, the DNA is TGTGCCAGCAGCTACCAGGGGGGGCCAACCTACGAGCAGTACTTC. Encoded protein: CASSYQGGPTYEQYF. Full variable domain (missing parts from reference TRBV28 and TRBJ2-7): DVKVTQSSRYLVKRTGEKVFLECVQDMDHENMFWYRQDPGLGLRLIYFSYDVKMKEKGDIPEGYSVSREKKERFSLILESASTNQTSMYLCASSYQGGPTYEQYFGPGTRLTVT.